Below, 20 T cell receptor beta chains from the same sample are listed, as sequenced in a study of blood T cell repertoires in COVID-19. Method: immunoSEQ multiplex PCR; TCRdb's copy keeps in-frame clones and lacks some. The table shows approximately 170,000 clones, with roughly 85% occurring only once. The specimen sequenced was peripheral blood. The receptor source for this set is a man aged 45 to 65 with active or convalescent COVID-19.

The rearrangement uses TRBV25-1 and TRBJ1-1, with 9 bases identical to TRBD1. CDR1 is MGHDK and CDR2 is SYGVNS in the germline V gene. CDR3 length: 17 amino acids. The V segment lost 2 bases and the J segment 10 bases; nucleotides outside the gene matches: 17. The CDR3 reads CASSEVGGQGQGVGAFF. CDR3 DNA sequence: TGTGCCAGCAGTGAAGTGGGAGGACAGGGGCAGGGGGTAGGAGCTTTCTTT.

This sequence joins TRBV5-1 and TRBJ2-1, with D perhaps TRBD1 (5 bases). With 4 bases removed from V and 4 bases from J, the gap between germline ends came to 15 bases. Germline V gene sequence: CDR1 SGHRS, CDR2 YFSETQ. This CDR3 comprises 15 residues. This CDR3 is CASSLTGLGYNEQFF. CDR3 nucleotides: TGCGCCAGCAGCCTCACAGGATTGGGATACAATGAGCAGTTCTTC.

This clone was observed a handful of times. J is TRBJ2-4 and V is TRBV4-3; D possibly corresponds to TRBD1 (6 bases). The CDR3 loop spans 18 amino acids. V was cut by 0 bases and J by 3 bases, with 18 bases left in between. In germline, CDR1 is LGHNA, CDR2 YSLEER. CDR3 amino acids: CASSQERTASWGKNIQYF. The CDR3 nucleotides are TGCGCCAGCAGCCAAGAGAGGACAGCCAGTTGGGGCAAAAACATTCAGTACTTC.

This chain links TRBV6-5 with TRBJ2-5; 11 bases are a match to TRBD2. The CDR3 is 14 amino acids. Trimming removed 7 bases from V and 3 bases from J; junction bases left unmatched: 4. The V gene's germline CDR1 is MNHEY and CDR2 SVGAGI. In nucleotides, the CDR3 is TGTGCCAGCACTAGACTAGCGGGGAAAGAGACCCAGTACTTC. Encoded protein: CASTRLAGKETQYF.

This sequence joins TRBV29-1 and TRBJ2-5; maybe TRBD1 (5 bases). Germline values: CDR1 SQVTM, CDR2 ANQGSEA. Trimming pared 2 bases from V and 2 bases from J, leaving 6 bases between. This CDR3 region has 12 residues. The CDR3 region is CSVERGQETQYF. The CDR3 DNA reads TGCAGCGTTGAAAGGGGTCAAGAGACCCAGTACTTC.

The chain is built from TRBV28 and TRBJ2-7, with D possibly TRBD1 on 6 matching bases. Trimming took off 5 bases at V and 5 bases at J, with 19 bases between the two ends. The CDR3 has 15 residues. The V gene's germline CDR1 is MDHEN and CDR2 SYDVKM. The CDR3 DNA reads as TGTGCCAGCAGTCCATTTCAGGGGTATGGCGACGAGCAGTACTTC. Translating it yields CASSPFQGYGDEQYF. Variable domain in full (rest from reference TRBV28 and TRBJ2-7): DVKVTQSSRYLVKRTGEKVFLECVQDMDHENMFWYRQDPGLGLRLIYFSYDVKMKEKGDIPEGYSVSREKKERFSLILESASTNQTSMYLCASSPFQGYGDEQYFGPGTRLTVT.

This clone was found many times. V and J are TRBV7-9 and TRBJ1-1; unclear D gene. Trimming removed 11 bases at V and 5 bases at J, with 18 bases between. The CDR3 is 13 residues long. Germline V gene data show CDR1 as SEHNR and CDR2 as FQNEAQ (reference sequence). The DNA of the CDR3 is TGTGCCGTATCTCCGCCAGGTCGAACTGAAGCTTTCTTT. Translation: CAVSPPGRTEAFF.

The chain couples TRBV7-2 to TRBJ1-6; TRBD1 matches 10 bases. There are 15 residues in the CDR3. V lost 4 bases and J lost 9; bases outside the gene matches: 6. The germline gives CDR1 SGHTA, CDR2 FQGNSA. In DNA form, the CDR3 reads TGTGCCAGCAGCTCCGACAGGGGGCGGCGTTCACCCCTCCACTTT. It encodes CASSSDRGRRSPLHF.

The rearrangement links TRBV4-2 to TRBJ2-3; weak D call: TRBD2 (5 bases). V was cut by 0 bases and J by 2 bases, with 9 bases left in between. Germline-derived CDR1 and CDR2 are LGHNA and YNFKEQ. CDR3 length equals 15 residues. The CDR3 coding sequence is TGTGCCAGCAGCCAAGATCTAGCCCTCACAGATACGCAGTATTTT. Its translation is CASSQDLALTDTQYF.

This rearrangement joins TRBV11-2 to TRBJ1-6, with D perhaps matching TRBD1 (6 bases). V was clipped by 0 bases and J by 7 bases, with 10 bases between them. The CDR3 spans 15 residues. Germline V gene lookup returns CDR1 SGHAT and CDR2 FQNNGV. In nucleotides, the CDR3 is TGTGCCAGCAGCTTAGATGACAGGAGGAATTCACCCCTCCACTTT. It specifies CASSLDDRRNSPLHF.

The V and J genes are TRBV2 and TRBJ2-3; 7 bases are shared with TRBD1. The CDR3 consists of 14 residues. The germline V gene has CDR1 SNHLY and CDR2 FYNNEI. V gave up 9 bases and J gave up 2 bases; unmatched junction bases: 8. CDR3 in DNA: TGTGCCAGACAACAGGGGCAATCCACAGATACGCAGTATTTT. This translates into CARQQGQSTDTQYF.

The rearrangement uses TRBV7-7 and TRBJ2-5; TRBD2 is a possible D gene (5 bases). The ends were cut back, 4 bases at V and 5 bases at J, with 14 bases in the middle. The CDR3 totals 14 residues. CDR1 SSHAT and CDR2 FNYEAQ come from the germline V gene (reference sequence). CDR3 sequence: CASSSPGGLETQYF. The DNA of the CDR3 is TGTGCCAGCAGCTCCCCCGGAGGTCTGGAGACCCAGTACTTC.

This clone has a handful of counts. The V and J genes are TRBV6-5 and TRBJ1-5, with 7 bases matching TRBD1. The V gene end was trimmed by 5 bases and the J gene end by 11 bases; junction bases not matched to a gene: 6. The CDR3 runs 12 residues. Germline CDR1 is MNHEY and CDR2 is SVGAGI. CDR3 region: CASSLPDRAQHF. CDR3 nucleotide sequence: TGTGCCAGCAGTCTCCCTGACAGGGCCCAGCATTTT.

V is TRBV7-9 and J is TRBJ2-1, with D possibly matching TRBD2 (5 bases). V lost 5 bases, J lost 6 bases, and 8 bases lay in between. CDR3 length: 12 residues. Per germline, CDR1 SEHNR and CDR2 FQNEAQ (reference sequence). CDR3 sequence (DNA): TGTGCCAGCAGCCCCGGACTCAATGAGCAGTTCTTC. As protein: CASSPGLNEQFF.

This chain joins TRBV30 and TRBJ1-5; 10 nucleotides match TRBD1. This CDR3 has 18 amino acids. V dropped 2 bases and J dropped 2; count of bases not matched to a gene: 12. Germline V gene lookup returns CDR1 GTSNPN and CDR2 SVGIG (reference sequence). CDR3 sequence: CAWSSLTGGPIGNQPQHF. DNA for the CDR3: TGTGCCTGGAGTTCGTTGACAGGGGGCCCCATAGGCAATCAGCCCCAGCATTTT.

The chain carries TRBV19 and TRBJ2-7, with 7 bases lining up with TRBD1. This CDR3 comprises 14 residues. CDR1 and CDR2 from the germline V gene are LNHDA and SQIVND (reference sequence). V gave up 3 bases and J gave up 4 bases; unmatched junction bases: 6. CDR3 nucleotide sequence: TGTGCCAGTAGTATCGGGACAGCCCAATACGAGCAGTACTTC. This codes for CASSIGTAQYEQYF.

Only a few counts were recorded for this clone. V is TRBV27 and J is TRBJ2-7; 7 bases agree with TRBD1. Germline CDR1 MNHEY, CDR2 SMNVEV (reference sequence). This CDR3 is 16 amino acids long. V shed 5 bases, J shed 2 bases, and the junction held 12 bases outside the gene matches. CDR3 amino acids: CASSQIDRVGAYEQYF. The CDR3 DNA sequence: TGTGCCAGCAGTCAAATCGACAGGGTGGGAGCCTACGAGCAGTACTTC.

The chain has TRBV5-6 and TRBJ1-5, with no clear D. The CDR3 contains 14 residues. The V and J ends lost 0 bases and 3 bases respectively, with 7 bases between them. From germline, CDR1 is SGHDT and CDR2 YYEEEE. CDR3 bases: TGTGCCAGCAGCTTGGGAGGTTTCAATCAGCCCCAGCATTTT. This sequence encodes CASSLGGFNQPQHF.

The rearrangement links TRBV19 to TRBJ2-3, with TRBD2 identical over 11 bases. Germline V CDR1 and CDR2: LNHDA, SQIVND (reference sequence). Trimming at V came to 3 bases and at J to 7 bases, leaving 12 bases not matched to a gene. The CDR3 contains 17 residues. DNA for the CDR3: TGTGCCAGTAGTATCGAGATAGCGGGGGGGCTCACCTATACGCAGTATTTT. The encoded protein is CASSIEIAGGLTYTQYF.

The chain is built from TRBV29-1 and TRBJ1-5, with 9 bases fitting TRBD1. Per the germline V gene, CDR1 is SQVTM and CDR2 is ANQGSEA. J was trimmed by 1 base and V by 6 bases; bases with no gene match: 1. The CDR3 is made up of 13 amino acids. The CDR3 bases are TGCAGCGTCGACAGGGGGAGCAATCAGCCCCAGCATTTT. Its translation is CSVDRGSNQPQHF.